This T cell receptor (beta chain) is drawn from a study of OX40 agonist ivuxolimab in advanced cancers. In the study overall: Patients were dosed with the agonistic anti-OX40 (CD134) antibody ivuxolimab. Past anti-PD-1, anti-PD-L1 or anti-CTLA-4 therapy was accepted, and roughly 42% had received some. Study-wide points: Clonal expansion among partial responders at 0.1-3.0 mg/kg ranked near the lowest.

Researchers took blood at baseline, on cycle 4 day 1, and on cycle 7 day 1. Sequencing was performed with immunoSEQ multiplex PCR; in TCRdb, only in-frame clones are kept and a portion is missing. The sample includes approximately 89,000 clones, 88% seen only once; the top ten take approximately 0.3%. Notes on this clone: The antigen remains undetermined.

The CDR3 covers 14 residues. V dropped 4 bases and J dropped 4 bases, with 10 bases sitting between them. Germline CDR1 reads MNHNS; CDR2 reads SASEGT. This sequence was found in an adult with an advanced solid tumor such as melanoma, head and neck, liver or kidney cancer. V and J are TRBV6-1 and TRBJ2-2; D perhaps matches TRBD1 (5 bases). Sequences were derived from CD4+ or CD8+ T cells sorted from blood, sampled in a trial of the OX40 agonist ivuxolimab. Written as DNA, the CDR3 is TGTGCCAGCAGTGCCTTAAGGGGCACCGGGGAGCTGTTTTTT. Translating it yields CASSALRGTGELFF.